This is a list of T cell receptor beta chains from one sample in a study of T cell responses to AZD1222 COVID-19 vaccine. Generated by immunoSEQ multiplex PCR, the TCRdb table keeps only in-frame clones and is missing some. The table records 100,000 to 150,000 clones, approximately 88% of them present only once. The input for sequencing was peripheral blood, taken on day 0 of AZD1222 vaccination. These receptors were taken from an adult in good health. Both conserved end residues are part of each CDR3. The D gene is left open where the match is weak. Clone sizes are given selectively: once, few, many, or a class where the clone is expanded.

size	V	J	D	DNA	CDR3
.	TRBV5-1	TRBJ2-1	TRBD2	TGCGCCAGCAGCTTGGAGCCCAGCGGGAGGGCCAATGAGCAGTTCTTC	CASSLEPSGRANEQFF
.	TRBV27	TRBJ2-6	.	TGTGCCAGCGGAAAACAGGGGGCCAACGTCCTGACTTTC	CASGKQGANVLTF
.	TRBV3-1/TRBV3-2	TRBJ2-7	TRBD2	TGTGCCAGCAGCCCCTATGGACTAGCGGGGACCCAACCCTACGAGCAGTACTTC	CASSPYGLAGTQPYEQYF
.	TRBV18	TRBJ1-4	.	TGTGCCAGCTCGTCGGACAGAAATGAAAAACTGTTTTTT	CASSSDRNEKLFF
.	TRBV28	TRBJ2-7	.	TGTGCCAGCAGCCCCCCTTTAGGTGGCTACGAGCAGTACTTC	CASSPPLGGYEQYF
.	TRBV5-6	TRBJ2-3	TRBD2	TGTGCCAGCAGCTTCTCTAGGGCTAGCGGGAGTCATACGCAGTATTTT	CASSFSRASGSHTQYF
.	TRBV6-5	TRBJ1-1	TRBD1	TGTGCCAGCAGTTACTCGGCAGGGGGTGGCACTGAAGCTTTCTTT	CASSYSAGGGTEAFF
once	TRBV9	TRBJ1-1	.	TGTGCCAGCAGCGCCCGGGCGTCTCAAGCCAACACTGAAGCTTTCTTT	CASSARASQANTEAFF
.	TRBV6-5	TRBJ2-3	TRBD2	TGTGCCAGCAGTTTTAGCGGGAAGGCAGATACGCAGTATTTT	CASSFSGKADTQYF
.	TRBV5-1	TRBJ1-4	TRBD1	TGCGCCAGCAGCACAGGACAGGGGAATGAAAAACTGTTTTTT	CASSTGQGNEKLFF
.	TRBV29-1	TRBJ2-7	TRBD1	TGCAGCGTTGTTCCCATATGGACTGACAGGGCCAGCTCCTACGAGCAGTACTTC	CSVVPIWTDRASSYEQYF
.	TRBV29-1	TRBJ2-7	TRBD1	TGCAGCGTTGAAGAGAGGACAGGGGGCTACGAGCAGTACTTC	CSVEERTGGYEQYF
.	TRBV5-1	TRBJ1-1	.	TGCGCCAGCAGCAAGGAACTGAACACTGAAGCTTTCTTT	CASSKELNTEAFF
few	TRBV7-3	TRBJ2-5	TRBD2	TGTGCCAGCAGCAGCAGGGCTAGCGGTCAGACCCAGTACTTC	CASSSRASGQTQYF
.	TRBV28	TRBJ2-7	TRBD2	TGTGCCAGCACTTTGGGACTAGCGGGAGGGCCCGAGCAGTACTTC	CASTLGLAGGPEQYF
.	TRBV27	TRBJ2-1	.	TGTGCCAGCAGTTCTACGGGGAAGGCCAGCCATGAGCAGTTCTTC	CASSSTGKASHEQFF
.	TRBV6-5	TRBJ1-2	TRBD1	TGTGCCAGCAGTTACTCTGCAGGGGGGTACTATGGCTACACCTTC	CASSYSAGGYYGYTF
.	TRBV24-1	TRBJ2-1	.	TGTGCCACCAGTCCCGGGACACCCCCCTACAATGAGCAGTTCTTC	CATSPGTPPYNEQFF
.	TRBV19	TRBJ2-7	.	TGTGCCAGTAGTACCCGACTTAGATCCGAGCAGTACTTC	CASSTRLRSEQYF
.	TRBV2	TRBJ2-7	.	TGTGCCAGCAGTGATAGGGCGCCGTCCTACGAGCAGTACTTC	CASSDRAPSYEQYF
.	TRBV6-6	TRBJ1-1	.	TGTGCCAGCAGTCGATCAAGGAACACTGAAGCTTTCTTT	CASSRSRNTEAFF
.	TRBV4-1	TRBJ1-4	.	TGCGCCAGCAGCCAAGTTTATGAAAAACTGTTTTTT	CASSQVYEKLFF
.	TRBV27	TRBJ2-7	TRBD1	TGTGCCAGCAGTCGGGTGGCGACAGGGGGCTTCTACGAGCAGTACTTC	CASSRVATGGFYEQYF
.	TRBV13	TRBJ2-7	.	TGTGCCAGCACCGTGATGGGGACTTCATTCGAGCAGTACTTC	CASTVMGTSFEQYF
few	TRBV7-2	TRBJ1-3	.	TGTGCCAGCAGCTTATCGGCAGGGCCTGGAAACACCATATATTTT	CASSLSAGPGNTIYF
.	TRBV6-2/TRBV6-3	TRBJ2-7	TRBD2	TGTGCCAGCAGTTACAAGAAGCGGGGTTCCTACGAGCAGTACTTC	CASSYKKRGSYEQYF
.	TRBV5-4	TRBJ2-6	.	TGTGCCAGCCAACCCGGGGGCAGGAACGTCCTGACTTTC	CASQPGGRNVLTF
.	TRBV7-2	TRBJ2-5	.	TGTGCCAGCAGCTCGACAGGTAGCCAAGAGACCCAGTACTTC	CASSSTGSQETQYF
.	TRBV7-3	TRBJ1-1	TRBD1	TGTGCCAGCAGCCAACGACAGGGCCTGAACACTGAAGCTTTCTTT	CASSQRQGLNTEAFF
.	TRBV21-1	TRBJ1-4	.	TGTGCCAGCAGCCCTTTGGATAGTTCATCGGATAATGAAAAACTGTTTTTT	CASSPLDSSSDNEKLFF
.	TRBV18	TRBJ2-7	.	TGTGCCAGCTCACCAGACACACACTATGCGACGCGCTCCCGGAGCGGCTTGGGCGAGCAGTACTTC	CASSPDTHYATRSRSGLGEQYF
few	TRBV4-1	TRBJ2-7	TRBD1	TGCGCCAGCAGCCATCACGGACAGGGGTCCTCCTACGAGCAGTACTTC	CASSHHGQGSSYEQYF
.	TRBV19	TRBJ2-5	.	TGTGCCAGTAGTATAAGGTTGGGGTCTAGAAGAGCCGGGTCCCAGTACTTC	CASSIRLGSRRAGSQYF
.	TRBV5-1	TRBJ2-1	TRBD2	TGCGCCAGCAGCCGTCCTGGGGCGGGAGAGAATGAGCAGTTCTTC	CASSRPGAGENEQFF
.	TRBV2	TRBJ2-7	.	TGTGCCAGCAGTCCCAGCGCGGGACCCCTCCCCTACGAGCAGTACTTC	CASSPSAGPLPYEQYF
.	TRBV27	TRBJ2-7	TRBD1	TGTGCCAGCAGTACGGGACAGGGCCTCTACGAGCAGTACTTC	CASSTGQGLYEQYF
.	TRBV5-1	TRBJ2-1	TRBD2	TGCGCCAGCATCTTGGCGGGAGGGGAGCAGTTCTTC	CASILAGGEQFF
.	TRBV24-1	TRBJ2-3	TRBD2	TGTGCCACCAGTGATTCCCGACTAGCGGGAGGCACAGATACGCAGTATTTT	CATSDSRLAGGTDTQYF
.	TRBV6-2/TRBV6-3	TRBJ2-7	.	TGTGCCAGCAGCCAAGGCCCGGCGTCCTCCTACGAGCAGTACTTC	CASSQGPASSYEQYF
.	TRBV7-2	TRBJ2-3	.	TGTGCCAGCAGCCGGGACCGACGGGGGGATACGCAGTATTTT	CASSRDRRGDTQYF
once	TRBV7-8	TRBJ2-3	.	TGTGCCAGCAGCTTCGGACTTATCACAGATACGCAGTATTTT	CASSFGLITDTQYF
.	TRBV6-5	TRBJ2-7	.	TGTGCCAGCAGTTACTGGGGAGGCGAGCAGTACTTC	CASSYWGGEQYF
few	TRBV10-1	TRBJ2-7	.	TGCGCCAGCAGTGAGTCTCAGCGGGCATTAGACTACGAGCAGTACTTC	CASSESQRALDYEQYF
.	TRBV5-1	TRBJ1-2	.	TGCGCCAGCAGCTTCGACAGTGACTATGGCTACACCTTC	CASSFDSDYGYTF